These 27 T cell receptor beta chains were sequenced from one sample in a study of T cell responses to AZD1222 COVID-19 vaccine. TCRdb's copy holds only in-frame clones and misses some; the assay was immunoSEQ multiplex PCR. Of about 120,000 clones listed, less than 95% are singletons. Sequences were derived from peripheral blood, sampled on day 0 of AZD1222 vaccination. Source of these receptors: an adult in good health.

The chain recombines TRBV11-2 with TRBJ1-2; no clear D. The germline CDR1 and CDR2 sequences are SGHAT and FQNNGV. With 4 bases removed from V and 7 bases from J, the gap between germline ends came to 16 bases. The CDR3 extends over 14 amino acids. The CDR3 sequence is CASSSSRGGGGYTF. As DNA, the CDR3 is TGTGCCAGCAGCTCCTCCAGAGGAGGCGGTGGCTACACCTTC.

The V call is TRBV3-1 (or the pseudogene TRBV3-2), the J call TRBJ1-4, with unresolved D. Germline CDR1 LGHDT, CDR2 YNNKEL (reference sequence). This CDR3 is 14 amino acids long. V lost 0 bases to trimming and J lost 11 bases, with 13 bases between them. CDR3 coding DNA: TGTGCCAGCAGCCAAGATCCCTTCGTACACAAACTGTTTTTT. It specifies CASSQDPFVHKLFF.

The CDR3 DNA follows: TGCAGCGTTGTCACAGGAGAGAATCAGCCCCAGCATTTT. Its protein product is CSVVTGENQPQHF. The chain carries TRBV29-1 and TRBJ1-5, with a weak D call TRBD1 (5 bases). Germline CDR1 reads SQVTM; CDR2 reads ANQGSEA. V gave up 4 bases and J gave up 4 bases, with 11 bases separating them. There are 13 residues in the CDR3.

The chain combines TRBV9 with TRBJ1-1; D call uncertain. The CDR3 has 16 amino acids. Germline V gives CDR1 SGDLS, CDR2 YYNGEE. Trimming shortened V by 4 bases and J by 1 base, and 17 bases separated the two germline ends. CDR3 DNA: TGTGCCAGCAGCCCTCCACTCCCTCGGGGGAACACTGAAGCTTTCTTT. Translated, it gives CASSPPLPRGNTEAFF. Filled out from reference TRBV9 and TRBJ1-1, the complete variable domain reads DSGVTQTPKHLITATGQRVTLRCSPRSGDLSVYWYQQSLDQGLQFLIQYYNGEERAKGNILERFSAQQFPDLHSELNLSSLELGDSALYFCASSPPLPRGNTEAFFGQGTRLTVV.

This clone was seen only once. This sequence joins TRBV7-3 and TRBJ1-1; 9 bases agree with TRBD1. Per the germline V gene, CDR1 is SGHTA and CDR2 is FQGTGA. V lost 0 bases to trimming and J lost 1 base; unmatched junction nucleotides: 3. The CDR3 runs 16 residues. CDR3 sequence reads: CASSLTRTGANTEAFF. The CDR3 coding sequence is TGTGCCAGCAGCTTAACGCGGACAGGGGCGAACACTGAAGCTTTCTTT.

The chain uses TRBV6-5 and TRBJ2-3; D remains ambiguous. Trimming left V 10 bases short and J 1 base short, with 12 bases between. This CDR3 is built from 13 residues. Germline V CDR1 and CDR2: MNHEY, SVGAGI. The CDR3 DNA reads as TGTGCCACCTTGAGGCCCGGCACAGATACGCAGTATTTT. Its translation is CATLRPGTDTQYF.

V and J are TRBV7-6 and TRBJ2-2; D ambiguous. The germline gives CDR1 SGHVS, CDR2 FNYEAQ. The CDR3 sequence is 16 residues long. V lost 2 bases to trimming and J lost 1 base, with 11 bases between them. CDR3 bases: TGTGCCAGCAGCTTAATAAGGTCCCAGAACACCGGGGAGCTGTTTTTT. Amino acid sequence: CASSLIRSQNTGELFF.

Written as DNA, the CDR3 is TGCAGCGTGAGGACGGGCAGGGAAGGAACCGGGGAGCTGTTTTTT. Translation: CSVRTGREGTGELFF. The chain has TRBV29-1 and TRBJ2-2; a weak D match, TRBD1 (5 bases). Germline CDR1 is SQVTM and CDR2 is ANQGSEA. The CDR3 has 15 residues. Trimming cost V 6 bases and J 5 bases, with 19 bases left between them.

The chain is built from TRBV18 and TRBJ2-2; no definite D call. Germline V gene data show CDR1 as KGHSH and CDR2 as LQKENI. The V end was cut by 3 bases, the J end by 3 bases, with 8 bases between. The CDR3 consists of 14 residues. The CDR3 sequence: CASSPGLDTGELFF. DNA of the CDR3: TGTGCCAGCTCACCGGGGTTGGACACCGGGGAGCTGTTTTTT.

This chain joins TRBV4-2 and TRBJ2-2; D may match TRBD1 or TRBD2 (6 bases each). Germline values: CDR1 LGHNA, CDR2 YNFKEQ. The CDR3 sequence is 14 residues long. The ends were cut back, 4 bases at V and 7 bases at J, with 13 bases in the middle. The CDR3 region is CASSPEGGGGELFF. The CDR3 DNA reads as TGTGCCAGCAGCCCAGAGGGGGGAGGCGGGGAGCTGTTTTTT.

The V call is TRBV19, the J call TRBJ2-1, with D maybe TRBD2 (5 bases). The V and J ends lost 5 bases and 5 bases respectively, with 10 bases between them. Germline values: CDR1 LNHDA, CDR2 SQIVND (reference sequence). The CDR3 contains 13 residues. The CDR3 sequence is CASSAGLNNEQFF. Written as DNA, the CDR3 is TGTGCCAGTAGTGCTGGACTCAACAATGAGCAGTTCTTC.

The chain has TRBV3-1 (or the pseudogene TRBV3-2) and TRBJ1-3; 7 bases align to TRBD1. The CDR3 is made up of 19 amino acids. Germline CDR1 and CDR2: LGHDT and YNNKEL (reference sequence). Unmatched junction bases numbered 13, after V lost 1 base and J lost 1 base. CDR3 sequence reads: CASSQAPTGPLPSGNTIYF. The CDR3 coding sequence is TGTGCCAGCAGCCAAGCCCCGACAGGGCCCCTTCCGTCTGGAAACACCATATATTTT.

This chain connects TRBV12-3 or TRBV12-4 to TRBJ2-3; D not certain. This CDR3 is 12 amino acids long. The germline V and J ends were trimmed by 5 bases and 2 bases, with 5 bases remaining between them. This CDR3 is CASSLYTDTQYF. The CDR3 DNA is TGTGCCAGCAGTCTGTACACAGATACGCAGTATTTT.

The genes are TRBV9 and TRBJ2-1; perhaps D is TRBD1 or TRBD2 (5 bases each). This CDR3 has 16 residues. Looked up from germline, CDR1 is SGDLS and CDR2 is YYNGEE. Trimming stripped 6 bases from V and 6 bases from J, with 22 bases between. CDR3 nucleotide sequence: TGTGCCAGCACCGGGGCCCCGAGCTCATCCGGCAATGAGCAGTTCTTC. Translating it yields CASTGAPSSSGNEQFF.

This chain links TRBV6-1 with TRBJ2-1; possibly TRBD1 for D (5 bases). The CDR3 is 17 residues long. CDR1 and CDR2 from the germline V gene are MNHNS and SASEGT. The germline V and J ends were trimmed by 2 bases and 2 bases, with 16 bases remaining between them. The CDR3 nucleotides read TGTGCCAGCAGTGAACAAGGGGTCCCCGGTCCCTACAATGAGCAGTTCTTC. Translation gives CASSEQGVPGPYNEQFF.

This chain links TRBV24-1 with TRBJ2-6; possibly TRBD1 for D (5 bases). Germline V gene lookup returns CDR1 KGHDR and CDR2 SFDVKD. V was shortened by 3 bases and J by 0 bases, with 17 bases between the two germline ends. The CDR3 spans 19 residues. The CDR3 nucleotides read TGTGCCACCAGTGATCCGCGGCAGGGTTGGCGCTCTGGGGCCAACGTCCTGACTTTC. It yields the protein CATSDPRQGWRSGANVLTF.

This clone was detected only once. This chain connects TRBV27 to TRBJ1-1; D is possibly TRBD1 (6 bases). Germline values: CDR1 MNHEY, CDR2 SMNVEV (reference sequence). The CDR3 has 14 amino acids. Deletions cut 4 bases from V and 0 bases from J, with 9 bases between. CDR3 in DNA: TGTGCCAGCAGTTATCGGGGGCTGAACACTGAAGCTTTCTTT. Translating it yields CASSYRGLNTEAFF.

The rearrangement uses TRBV7-8 and TRBJ2-7; 7 bases map to TRBD1. Looked up from germline, CDR1 is SGHVS and CDR2 is FQNEAQ. There are 14 residues in the CDR3. After removal of 6 bases from V and 3 bases from J, the junction contained 8 bases not matched to a gene. CDR3 DNA: TGTGCCAGCAGGTCAACAGGGGAACTCTACGAGCAGTACTTC. Translated: CASRSTGELYEQYF.

The gene calls are TRBV7-3 and TRBJ2-2, with 8 bases that match TRBD2. There are 14 residues in the CDR3. The germline V gene has CDR1 SGHTA and CDR2 FQGTGA. V gave up 2 bases and J gave up 7 bases; unmatched junction bases: 3. The CDR3 DNA reads as TGTGCCAGCAGCTTAGGACTAGCAGTCGGGGAGCTGTTTTTT. Translation: CASSLGLAVGELFF. The full variable domain, completed using reference TRBV7-3 and TRBJ2-2, is GAGVSQTPSNKVTEKGKYVELRCDPISGHTALYWYRQSLGQGPEFLIYFQGTGAADDSGLPNDRFFAVRPEGSVSTLKIQRTERGDSAVYLCASSLGLAVGELFFGEGSRLTVL.

The rearrangement links TRBV11-3 to TRBJ2-7; possible D gene TRBD2, 6 bases. Trimming pared 1 base from V and 3 bases from J, leaving 7 bases between. CDR3 size: 13 residues. Germline assignment: CDR1 SGHNT and CDR2 YENEEA. This CDR3 is CASSLGTNYEQYF. CDR3 DNA sequence: TGTGCCAGCAGCTTAGGGACTAACTACGAGCAGTACTTC.

The rearrangement joins TRBV9 to TRBJ2-6; D is unclear. Germline CDR1 and CDR2: SGDLS and YYNGEE. The CDR3 is made up of 16 amino acids. V lost 0 bases and J 1 base, leaving 8 bases between the germline ends. CDR3 loop: CASSVGPGSGANVLTF. CDR3 nucleotides: TGTGCCAGCAGCGTAGGGCCCGGGTCTGGGGCCAACGTCCTGACTTTC.

V usage is TRBV9 and J usage is TRBJ1-5; possibly TRBD1 for D (5 bases). Germline loops: CDR1 SGDLS, CDR2 YYNGEE. Deletions cut 0 bases from V and 8 bases from J, with 15 bases between. The CDR3 runs 15 residues. CDR3 region: CASSVGLGVAEPQHF. The CDR3 region has the DNA TGTGCCAGCAGCGTAGGCTTGGGGGTGGCGGAGCCCCAGCATTTT.

This chain joins TRBV4-2 and TRBJ2-7; the match to TRBD2 covers 7 bases. Germline lookup yields CDR1 LGHNA and CDR2 YNFKEQ. The CDR3 extends over 17 amino acids. V gave up 0 bases and J gave up 3 bases; unmatched junction bases: 11. The CDR3 region is CASSQDLRGGLGYEQYF. CDR3 nucleotide sequence: TGTGCCAGCAGCCAAGATTTGAGGGGAGGGTTAGGCTACGAGCAGTACTTC.

With regard to this clone: The germline gene is not matched at one end of the junction; a read error may be the cause. CDR3 bases: TGTGCCAGCAGGTTGGGAAACGAGCAGTACTTC. Protein sequence: CASRLGNEQYF. V usage is TRBV5-4 and J usage is TRBJ2-7; no reliable D call. The CDR3 runs to 11 residues. Germline loops: CDR1 SGHNT, CDR2 YYREEE (reference sequence).

Written as DNA, the CDR3 is TGTGCAATAAGCCCTGGTGGACAGCCCCAGCATTTT. Translation gives CAISPGGQPQHF. The rearrangement joins TRBV10-3 to TRBJ1-5; D gene uncertain. The germline V gene has CDR1 ENHRY and CDR2 SYGVKD. The CDR3 runs 12 residues.

This rearrangement joins TRBV11-2 to TRBJ1-2, with 7 bases matching TRBD1. Trimming cost V 5 bases and J 7 bases; bases outside gene matches: 16. Germline V gene sequence: CDR1 SGHAT, CDR2 FQNNGV. CDR3 length: 16 amino acids. The CDR3 sequence: CASSRRLATGLIGYTF. CDR3 DNA: TGTGCCAGCAGCCGAAGGTTGGCGACAGGGTTAATTGGCTACACCTTC.

This clone has more than one count but fewer than ten. This chain links TRBV2 with TRBJ1-1; D gene uncertain. This CDR3 region has 15 residues. Germline loops: CDR1 SNHLY, CDR2 FYNNEI. V lost 10 bases to trimming and J lost 2 bases, with 20 bases between them. The chain's CDR3 is CATTLTGNYNTEAFF. In DNA, the CDR3 is TGTGCCACTACACTCACGGGAAATTACAACACTGAAGCTTTCTTT.